A selection of T cell receptor beta chains follows, all from one sample in a study of memory CD4+ T cells and cytomegalovirus serostatus. Profiling relied on immunoSEQ multiplex PCR, and the TCRdb table lists in-frame clones only, not all of them. The table lists over 50,000 clones, approximately 78% of them singletons, with nearly 0.9% in the top ten. The sequenced material came from memory CD4+ T cells from blood. The receptors were gathered from an adult in good health and CMV-seronegative. Each CDR3 is given with its conserved first and last residue. A D gene is named only where the DNA matches it firmly. Size is omitted from some rows. Given values are once, few, many or a class for expanded clones.

TRBJ2-5 TRBV7-2 NA 15 NA CASSLSASPRETQYF TGTGCCAGCAGCTTATCGGCCAGCCCGAGAGAGACCCAGTACTTC
TRBJ2-2 TRBV11-3 NA 13 NA CASSLGGAGELFF TGTGCCAGCAGCTTAGGGGGGGCCGGGGAGCTGTTTTTT
TRBJ2-5 TRBV19 NA 15 NA CASSLGGSDQETQYF TGTGCCAGTAGCCTGGGAGGATCGGACCAAGAGACCCAGTACTTC
TRBJ2-7 TRBV19 NA 14 NA CASSPRGPPYEQYF TGTGCCAGTAGTCCCCGCGGGCCTCCCTACGAGCAGTACTTC
TRBJ1-2 TRBV5-1 once 14 NA CASSWRALNYGYTF TGCGCCAGCAGCTGGAGGGCCCTCAACTATGGCTACACCTTC
TRBJ2-3 TRBV5-1 NA 14 NA CASSSGTSTDTQYF TGCGCCAGCAGCTCGGGGACTAGCACAGATACGCAGTATTTT
TRBJ2-3 TRBV7-9 NA 15 TRBD2 CASSSIVQGGDTQYF TGTGCCAGCAGCTCCATAGTTCAGGGAGGGGATACGCAGTATTTT
TRBJ2-7 TRBV11-2 NA 14 NA CASSLSDSSYEQYF TGTGCCAGCAGCTTATCGGACAGCTCCTACGAGCAGTACTTC
TRBJ2-7 TRBV28 NA 14 NA CASSFFGGSYEQYF TGTGCCAGCAGTTTTTTCGGGGGTTCCTACGAGCAGTACTTC
TRBJ2-1 TRBV28 NA 15 NA CASSLPSSSYNEQFF TGTGCCAGCAGTTTGCCCTCTTCCTCCTACAATGAGCAGTTCTTC
TRBJ1-2 TRBV7-2 NA 17 NA CASSLTRGGLANYGYTF TGTGCCAGCAGCTTAACTAGGGGAGGCCTCGCTAACTATGGCTACACCTTC
TRBJ2-2 TRBV19 few 15 TRBD1 CASRLGTGDTGELFF TGTGCCAGTAGACTTGGGACAGGGGACACCGGGGAGCTGTTTTTT
TRBJ1-2 TRBV5-1 NA 12 NA CASSLSGDGYTF TGCGCCAGCAGCTTGTCGGGGGATGGCTACACCTTC
TRBJ2-3 TRBV6-6 NA 13 NA CASSPPGADTQYF TGTGCCAGCAGCCCCCCAGGGGCCGATACGCAGTATTTT
TRBJ2-5 TRBV5-1 NA 14 NA CASRSSAATETQYF TGCGCCAGCAGGAGCAGCGCCGCTACGGAGACCCAGTACTTC
TRBJ1-1 TRBV6-1 NA 14 NA CASSDSVRLTEAFF TGTGCCAGCAGTGACTCGGTTCGGCTCACTGAAGCTTTCTTT
TRBJ1-5 TRBV29-1 NA 15 TRBD1 CSVGGGTGANQPQHF TGCAGCGTTGGCGGTGGGACAGGGGCAAATCAGCCCCAGCATTTT
TRBJ1-1 TRBV10-3 NA 15 NA CAIRPSRTENTEAFF TGTGCCATCAGGCCATCCCGGACGGAGAACACTGAAGCTTTCTTT
TRBJ1-2 TRBV7-6 NA 11 NA CASSNGGGYTF TGTGCCAGCAGTAACGGGGGAGGCTACACCTTC
TRBJ1-6 TRBV6-5 NA 16 NA CASSSSGGGRNSPLHF TGTGCCAGCAGTTCCTCCGGGGGAGGGCGTAATTCACCCCTCCACTTT
TRBJ1-5 TRBV19 NA 17 NA CASSISPWEARSLAQHF TGTGCCAGTAGTATATCCCCTTGGGAGGCGAGAAGCTTGGCCCAGCATTTT
TRBJ2-4 TRBV4-1 NA 17 TRBD2 CASSQPTSGRIQAIQYF TGCGCCAGCAGCCAACCGACTAGCGGGAGGATACAAGCCATTCAGTACTTC